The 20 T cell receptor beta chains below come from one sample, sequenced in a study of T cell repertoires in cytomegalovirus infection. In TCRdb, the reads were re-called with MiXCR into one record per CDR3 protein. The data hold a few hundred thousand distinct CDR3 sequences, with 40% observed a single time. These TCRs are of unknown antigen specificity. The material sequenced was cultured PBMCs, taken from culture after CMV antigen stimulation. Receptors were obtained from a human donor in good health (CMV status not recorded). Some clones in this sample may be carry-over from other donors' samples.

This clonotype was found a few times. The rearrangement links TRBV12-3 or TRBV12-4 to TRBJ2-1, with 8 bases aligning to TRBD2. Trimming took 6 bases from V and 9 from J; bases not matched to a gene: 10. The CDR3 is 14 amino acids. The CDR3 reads CASSTRTSSSEQFF. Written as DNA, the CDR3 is TGTGCCAGCAGCACCCGGACTAGCTCGAGTGAGCAGTTCTTC.

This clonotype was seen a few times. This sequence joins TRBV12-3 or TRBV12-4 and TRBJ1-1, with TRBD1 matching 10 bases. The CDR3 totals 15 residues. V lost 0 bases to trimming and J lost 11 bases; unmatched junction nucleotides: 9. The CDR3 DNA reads TGTGCCAGCAGTTTAGCCGGGACAGGGGCTCGGAAGGCTTTCTTT. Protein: CASSLAGTGARKAFF.

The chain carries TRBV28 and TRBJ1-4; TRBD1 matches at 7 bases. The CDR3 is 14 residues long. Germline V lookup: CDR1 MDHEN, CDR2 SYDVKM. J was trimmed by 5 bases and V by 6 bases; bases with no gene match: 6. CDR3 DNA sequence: TGTGCCAGCAGCCGGGACAGACGAAATGAAAAACTGTTTTTT. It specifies CASSRDRRNEKLFF.

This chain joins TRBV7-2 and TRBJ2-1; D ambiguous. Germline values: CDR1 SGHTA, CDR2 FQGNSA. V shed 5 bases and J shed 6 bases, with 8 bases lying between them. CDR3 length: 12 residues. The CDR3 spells CASSGNFNEQFF. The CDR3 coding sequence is TGTGCCAGCAGCGGGAACTTCAATGAGCAGTTCTTC.

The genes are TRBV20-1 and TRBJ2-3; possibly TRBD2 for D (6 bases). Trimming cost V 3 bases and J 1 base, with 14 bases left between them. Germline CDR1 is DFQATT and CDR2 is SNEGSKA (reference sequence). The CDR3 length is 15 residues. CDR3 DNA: TGCAGTGCTAGGCTCCCGGGACTCCGCACAGATACGCAGTATTTT. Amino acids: CSARLPGLRTDTQYF.

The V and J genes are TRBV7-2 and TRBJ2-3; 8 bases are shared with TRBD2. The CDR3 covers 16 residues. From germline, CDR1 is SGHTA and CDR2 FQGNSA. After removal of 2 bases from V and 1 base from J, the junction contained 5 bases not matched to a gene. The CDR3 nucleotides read TGTGCCAGCAGCTTATATCGTAGCGGGGGCACAGATACGCAGTATTTT. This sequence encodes CASSLYRSGGTDTQYF. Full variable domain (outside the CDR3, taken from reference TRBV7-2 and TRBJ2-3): GAGVSQSPSNKVTEKGKDVELRCDPISGHTALYWYRQSLGQGLEFLIYFQGNSAPDKSGLPSDRFSAERTGGSVSTLTIQRTQQEDSAVYLCASSLYRSGGTDTQYFGPGTRLTVL.

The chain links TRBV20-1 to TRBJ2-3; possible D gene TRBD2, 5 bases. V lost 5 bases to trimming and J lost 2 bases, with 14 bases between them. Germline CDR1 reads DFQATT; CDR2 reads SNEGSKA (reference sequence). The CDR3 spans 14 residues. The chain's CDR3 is CSAPVRRSTDTQYF. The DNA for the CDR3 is TGCAGTGCTCCAGTTAGGAGGTCCACAGATACGCAGTATTTT.

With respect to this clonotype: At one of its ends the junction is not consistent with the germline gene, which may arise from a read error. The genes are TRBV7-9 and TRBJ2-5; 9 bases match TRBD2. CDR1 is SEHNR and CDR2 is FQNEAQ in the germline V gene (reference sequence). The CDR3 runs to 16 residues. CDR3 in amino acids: CASSLAGKGPKETQYF. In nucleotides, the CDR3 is TGTGCCAGCAGCCTAGCGGGGAAAGGCCCCAAAGAGACCCAGTACTTC.

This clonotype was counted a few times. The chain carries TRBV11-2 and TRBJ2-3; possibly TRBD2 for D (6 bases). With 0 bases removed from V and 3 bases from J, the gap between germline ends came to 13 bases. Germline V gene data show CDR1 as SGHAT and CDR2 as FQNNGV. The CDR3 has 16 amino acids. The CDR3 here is CASSLEGGIVTDTQYF. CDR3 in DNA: TGTGCCAGCAGCTTAGAGGGCGGGATCGTAACAGATACGCAGTATTTT.

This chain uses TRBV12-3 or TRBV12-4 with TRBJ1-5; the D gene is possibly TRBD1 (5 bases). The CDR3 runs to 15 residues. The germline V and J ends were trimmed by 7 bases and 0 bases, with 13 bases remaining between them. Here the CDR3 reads CASTLGRYSNQPQHF. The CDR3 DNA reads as TGTGCCAGCACCTTGGGACGTTATAGCAATCAGCCCCAGCATTTT.

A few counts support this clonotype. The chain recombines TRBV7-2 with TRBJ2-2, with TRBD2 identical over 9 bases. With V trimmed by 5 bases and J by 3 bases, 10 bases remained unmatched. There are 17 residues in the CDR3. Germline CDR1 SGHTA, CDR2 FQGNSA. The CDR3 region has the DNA TGTGCCAGCAGCACGGGACTAGCCGCGTGGGACACCGGGGAGCTGTTTTTT. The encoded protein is CASSTGLAAWDTGELFF.

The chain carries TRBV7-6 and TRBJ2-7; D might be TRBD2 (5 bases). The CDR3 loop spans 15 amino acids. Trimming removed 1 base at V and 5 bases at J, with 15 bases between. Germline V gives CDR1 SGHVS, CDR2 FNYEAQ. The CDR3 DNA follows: TGTGCCAGCAGCTTAGGGACTGCGGACCTAAACGAGCAGTACTTC. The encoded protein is CASSLGTADLNEQYF.

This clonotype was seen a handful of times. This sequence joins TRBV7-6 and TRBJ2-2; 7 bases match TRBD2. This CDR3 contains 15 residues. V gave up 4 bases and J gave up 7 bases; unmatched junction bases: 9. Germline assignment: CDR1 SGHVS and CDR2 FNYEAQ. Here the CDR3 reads CASSSTPWGGGELFF. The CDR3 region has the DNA TGTGCCAGCAGCTCGACTCCTTGGGGGGGCGGGGAGCTGTTTTTT.

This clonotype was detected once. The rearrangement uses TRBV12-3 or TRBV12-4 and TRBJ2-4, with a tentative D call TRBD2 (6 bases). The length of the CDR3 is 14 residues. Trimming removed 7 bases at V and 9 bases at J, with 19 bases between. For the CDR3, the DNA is TGTGCCAGCACCTCCGGGGGTCCGGGCGGCATTCAGTACTTC. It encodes CASTSGGPGGIQYF.

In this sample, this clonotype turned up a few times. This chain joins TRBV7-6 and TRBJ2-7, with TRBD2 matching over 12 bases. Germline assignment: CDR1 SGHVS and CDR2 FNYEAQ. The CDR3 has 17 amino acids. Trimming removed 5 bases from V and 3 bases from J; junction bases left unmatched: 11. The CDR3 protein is CASSPLRGTSGFYEQYF. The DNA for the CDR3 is TGTGCCAGCAGCCCTCTCCGTGGGACTAGCGGGTTCTACGAGCAGTACTTC.

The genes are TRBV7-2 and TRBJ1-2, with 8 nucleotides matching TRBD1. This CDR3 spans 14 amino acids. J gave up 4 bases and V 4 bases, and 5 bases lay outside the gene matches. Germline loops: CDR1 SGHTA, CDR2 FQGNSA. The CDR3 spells CASSSTGVAYGYTF. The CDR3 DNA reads TGTGCCAGCAGCTCGACAGGGGTGGCCTATGGCTACACCTTC.

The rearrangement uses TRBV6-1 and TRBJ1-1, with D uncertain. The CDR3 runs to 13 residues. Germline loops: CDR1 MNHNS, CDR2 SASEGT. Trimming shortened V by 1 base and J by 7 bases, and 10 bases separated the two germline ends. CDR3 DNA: TGTGCCAGCAGTGAAGAGAGGGTAGGTGAAGCTTTCTTT. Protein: CASSEERVGEAFF.

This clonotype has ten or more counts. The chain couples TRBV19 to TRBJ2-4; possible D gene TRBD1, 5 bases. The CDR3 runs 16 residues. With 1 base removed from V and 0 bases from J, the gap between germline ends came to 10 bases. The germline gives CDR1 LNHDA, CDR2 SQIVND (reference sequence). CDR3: CASSIARGIAKNIQYF. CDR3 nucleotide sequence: TGTGCCAGTAGTATAGCTAGGGGTATAGCCAAAAACATTCAGTACTTC.

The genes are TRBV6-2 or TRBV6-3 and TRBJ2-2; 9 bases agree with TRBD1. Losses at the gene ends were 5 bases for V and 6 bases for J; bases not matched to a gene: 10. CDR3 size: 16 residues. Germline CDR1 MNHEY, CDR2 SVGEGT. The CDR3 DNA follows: TGTGCCAGCAGTCCCCGGGACAGGGTCGGCGCCGGGGAGCTGTTTTTT. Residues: CASSPRDRVGAGELFF.

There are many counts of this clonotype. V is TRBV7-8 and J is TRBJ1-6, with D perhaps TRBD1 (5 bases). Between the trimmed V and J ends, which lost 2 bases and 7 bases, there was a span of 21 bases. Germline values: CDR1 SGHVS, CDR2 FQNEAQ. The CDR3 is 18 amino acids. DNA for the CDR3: TGTGCCAGCAGCTTAAAGTCAGGGTCTTTGGTCTACAATTCACCCCTCCACTTT. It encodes CASSLKSGSLVYNSPLHF.